A selection of T cell receptor beta chains follows, all from one sample in a study of cytomegalovirus exposure and HLA in healthy donors. Sequencing used immunoSEQ multiplex PCR; TCRdb keeps in-frame clones, though not all of them. The sample has fewer than 150,000 clones; roughly four fifths are singletons. Sequencing was carried out using PBMCs. These receptors all come from a man younger than 40 in good health and CMV-seronegative. Each CDR3 is given with its conserved first and last residue. D genes are given only for firm matches.

len: 16; d_gene: TRBD1; v_gene: TRBV27; CDR3aa: CASSGPGGGGTYEQYF
len: 15; d_gene: TRBD2; v_gene: TRBV13; CDR3aa: CASTLLAGVANEQFF
len: 16; d_gene: TRBD2; v_gene: TRBV11-2; CDR3aa: CASSLGLAGRSYEQYF
len: 14; d_gene: NA; v_gene: TRBV2; CDR3aa: CASRKGSGNQPQHF
len: 15; d_gene: TRBD1; v_gene: TRBV28; CDR3aa: CASSPHSGQGTEAFF
len: 14; d_gene: TRBD2; v_gene: TRBV27; CDR3aa: CASSFPGRGNEQFF
len: 17; d_gene: NA; v_gene: TRBV4-1; CDR3aa: CASSQDGGGTMNTEAFF
len: 16; d_gene: TRBD1; v_gene: TRBV27; CDR3aa: CASSLHDRVETDTQYF
len: 15; d_gene: TRBD1; v_gene: TRBV18; CDR3aa: CASSPRDRFPTEAFF
len: 13; d_gene: NA; v_gene: TRBV6-6; CDR3aa: CASSPGLTYEQYF
len: 11; d_gene: NA; v_gene: TRBV28; CDR3aa: CASSPTGELFF
len: 15; d_gene: TRBD1; v_gene: TRBV9; CDR3aa: CASSLRTGQVYGYTF
len: 16; d_gene: NA; v_gene: TRBV12-1; CDR3aa: CASSHVGQGKTGELFF
len: 15; d_gene: TRBD1; v_gene: TRBV6-1; CDR3aa: CASSEAWGQYYEQYF
len: 18; d_gene: TRBD2; v_gene: TRBV5-6; CDR3aa: CASSLGVTSGGFTYEQYF
len: 17; d_gene: NA; v_gene: TRBV7-6; CDR3aa: CASSSALGRPGANVLTF